The rows below give T cell receptor beta chains drawn from one sample of a study of cytomegalovirus exposure and HLA in healthy donors. Clones were read by immunoSEQ multiplex PCR, and TCRdb kept only the in-frame ones, dropping some. The data contain approximately 110,000 clones, over 65% of them seen just once; the ten biggest clones take up roughly 0.9%. The material sequenced was PBMCs. Source of these receptors: a woman in her twenties or thirties in good health and CMV-seronegative. Each CDR3 is given without its conserved first and last residue. Each record gives: J gene, V gene, CDR3 protein.

TRBJ1-4	TRBV27	ASSLRAATNEKLF
TRBJ1-2	TRBV7-3	ASSLTGAGGYT
TRBJ2-5	TRBV6-4	ASSPIAGEEETQY
TRBJ1-1	TRBV5-1	ASSLPSMNTEAF
TRBJ2-7	TRBV4-2	ASSQRAGGTGREQY
TRBJ1-1	TRBV4-3	ASSQDRWGRTNTEAF
TRBJ1-2	TRBV19	ASRGQGPAVGYT
TRBJ1-4	TRBV7-2	ASSLAPAGAREKLF
TRBJ1-1	TRBV5-1	ASSGGQGKR
TRBJ2-7	TRBV15	ATSRGEGITYEQY
TRBJ2-5	TRBV5-4	ASSLEAETQY
TRBJ1-5	TRBV2	ASTDSLLNQPQH
TRBJ2-7	TRBV5-1	ASSLGAGGVYEQY
TRBJ2-6	TRBV30	AWSTGHSLTPGANVLT
TRBJ2-7	TRBV30	AWSGHRYEQY
TRBJ1-5	TRBV5-1	ASSLAGDNHPQH
TRBJ2-3	TRBV11-2	ASSLNAADTQY
TRBJ2-5	TRBV5-1	ASSPTGFSTETQY
TRBJ1-1	TRBV5-1	ASSGGTGGIGNTEAF
TRBJ2-5	TRBV7-2	ASSLGGGRTQETQY
TRBJ1-5	TRBV27	ASSPSGTGVINSNQPQH
TRBJ2-5	TRBV5-1	ASSPGLAGVGETQY
TRBJ1-2	TRBV7-8	ASSYSGYGYT
TRBJ1-2	TRBV7-9	SSLGLDYGYT
TRBJ1-2	TRBV5-1	ASSLERTFGGGYT
TRBJ1-1	TRBV11-2	ASSLDFYTEAF
TRBJ1-1	TRBV28	ASSFPHRGGAF
TRBJ1-2	TRBV6-5	ASSYVGGYGYT
TRBJ2-4	TRBV18	ASSSTAKNIQY
TRBJ2-7	TRBV13	ASMTSGGAGTYEQY
TRBJ2-6	TRBV5-1	ASSSSAGSGANVLT
TRBJ1-2	TRBV7-6	ASSLSSNSPYGYT
TRBJ2-3	TRBV7-7	ASSTGQPTDTQY
TRBJ1-1	TRBV27	ASSTLTGMNTEAF
TRBJ2-3	TRBV6-4	ASSVLASSTDTQY
TRBJ1-4	TRBV4-2	ASSQGREGEKLF
TRBJ1-1	TRBV7-9	ASSRTNIGRNTEAF
TRBJ1-6	TRBV11-3	ASSSDPLTGAYNSPLH
TRBJ1-5	TRBV25-1	ASSETAFEAQH